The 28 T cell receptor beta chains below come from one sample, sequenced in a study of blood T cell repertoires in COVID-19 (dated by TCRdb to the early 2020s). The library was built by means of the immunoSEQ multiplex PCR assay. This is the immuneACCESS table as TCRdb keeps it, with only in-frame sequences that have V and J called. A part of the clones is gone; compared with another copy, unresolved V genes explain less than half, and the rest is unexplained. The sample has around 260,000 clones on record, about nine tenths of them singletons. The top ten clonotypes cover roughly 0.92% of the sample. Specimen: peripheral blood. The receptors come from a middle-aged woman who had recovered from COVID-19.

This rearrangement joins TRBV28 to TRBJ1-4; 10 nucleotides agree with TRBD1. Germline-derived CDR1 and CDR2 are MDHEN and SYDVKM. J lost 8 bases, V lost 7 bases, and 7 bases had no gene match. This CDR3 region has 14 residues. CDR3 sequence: CASTDRGLGEKLFF. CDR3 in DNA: TGTGCCAGCACCGACAGGGGGCTAGGGGAAAAACTGTTTTTT.

The CDR3 DNA reads TGCAGCGTTCTCCTAGCGGGAGCTCTCGAGCAGTACTTC. Translation gives CSVLLAGALEQYF. The chain links TRBV29-1 to TRBJ2-7, with TRBD2 matching over 10 bases. CDR3 length: 13 residues. CDR1 SQVTM and CDR2 ANQGSEA come from the germline V gene. V lost 5 bases, J lost 6 bases, and 7 bases stayed unmatched.

The CDR3 DNA is TGTGCCAGTAGTTCCCCTGGGACAGGGCATGATGAGCAGTTCTTC. Protein product: CASSSPGTGHDEQFF. This rearrangement joins TRBV19 to TRBJ2-1; TRBD1 agrees at 9 bases. The CDR3 has 15 residues. The V and J ends lost 5 bases and 8 bases, in that order; junction bases with no gene match: 10. Germline V CDR1 and CDR2: LNHDA, SQIVND (reference sequence).

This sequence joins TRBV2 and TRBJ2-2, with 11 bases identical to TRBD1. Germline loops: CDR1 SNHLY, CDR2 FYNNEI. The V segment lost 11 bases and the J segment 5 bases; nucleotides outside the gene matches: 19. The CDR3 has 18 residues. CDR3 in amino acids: CAAQGTGGIGTGTGELFF. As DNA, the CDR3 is TGTGCCGCCCAGGGGACAGGGGGTATTGGGACGGGGACCGGGGAGCTGTTTTTT.

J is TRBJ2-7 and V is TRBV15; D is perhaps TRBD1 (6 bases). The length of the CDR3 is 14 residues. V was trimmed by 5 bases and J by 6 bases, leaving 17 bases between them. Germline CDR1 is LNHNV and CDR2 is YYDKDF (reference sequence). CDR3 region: CATSAQTEGGEQYF. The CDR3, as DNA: TGTGCCACCAGCGCGCAAACAGAAGGGGGCGAGCAGTACTTC. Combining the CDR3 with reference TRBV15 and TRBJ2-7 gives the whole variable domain DAMVIQNPRYQVTQFGKPVTLSCSQTLNHNVMYWYQQKSSQAPKLLFHYYDKDFNNEADTPDNFQSRRPNTSFCFLDIRSPGLGDTAMYLCATSAQTEGGEQYFGPGTRLTVT.

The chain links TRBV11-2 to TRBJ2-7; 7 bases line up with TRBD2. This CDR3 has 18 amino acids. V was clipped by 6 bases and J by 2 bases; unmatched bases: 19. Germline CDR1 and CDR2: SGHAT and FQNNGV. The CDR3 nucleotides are TGTGCCAGCAGTCCACGGACCCGGGACTATGGCTTTACCTACGAGCAGTACTTC. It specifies CASSPRTRDYGFTYEQYF.

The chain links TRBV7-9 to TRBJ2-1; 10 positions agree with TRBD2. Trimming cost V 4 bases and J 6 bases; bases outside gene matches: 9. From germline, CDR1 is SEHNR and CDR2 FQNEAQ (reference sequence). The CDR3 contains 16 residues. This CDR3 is CASSSPGLAFGNEQFF. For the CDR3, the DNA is TGTGCCAGCAGCTCCCCGGGACTAGCGTTCGGCAATGAGCAGTTCTTC.

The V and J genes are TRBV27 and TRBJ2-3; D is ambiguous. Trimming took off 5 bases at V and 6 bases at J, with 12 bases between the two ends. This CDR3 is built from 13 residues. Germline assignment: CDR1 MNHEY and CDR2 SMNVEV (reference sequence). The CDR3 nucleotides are TGTGCCAGCAGTCCTCCGGAGTGGGATACGCAGTATTTT. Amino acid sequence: CASSPPEWDTQYF.

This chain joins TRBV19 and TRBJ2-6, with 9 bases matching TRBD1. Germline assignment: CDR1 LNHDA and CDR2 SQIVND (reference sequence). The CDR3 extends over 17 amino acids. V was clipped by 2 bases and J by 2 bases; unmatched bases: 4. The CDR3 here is CASSIFTGGAGANVLTF. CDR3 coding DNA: TGTGCCAGTAGTATATTCACAGGGGGCGCTGGGGCCAACGTCCTGACTTTC. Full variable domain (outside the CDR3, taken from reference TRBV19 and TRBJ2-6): DGGITQSPKYLFRKEGQNVTLSCEQNLNHDAMYWYRQDPGQGLRLIYYSQIVNDFQKGDIAEGYSVSREKKESFPLTVTSAQKNPTAFYLCASSIFTGGAGANVLTFGAGSRLTVL.

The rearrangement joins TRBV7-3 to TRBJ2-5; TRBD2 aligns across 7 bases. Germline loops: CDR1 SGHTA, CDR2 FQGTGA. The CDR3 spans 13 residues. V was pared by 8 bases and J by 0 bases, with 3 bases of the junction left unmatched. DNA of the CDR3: TGTGCCAGCGGCCGGGGGGACCAAGAGACCCAGTACTTC. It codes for CASGRGDQETQYF.

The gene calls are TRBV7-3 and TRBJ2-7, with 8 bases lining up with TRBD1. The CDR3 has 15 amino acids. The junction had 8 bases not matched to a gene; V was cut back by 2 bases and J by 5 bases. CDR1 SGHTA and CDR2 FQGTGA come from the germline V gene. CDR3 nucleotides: TGTGCCAGCAGCTTAGGACGGACAGGGAGCGACGAGCAGTACTTC. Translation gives CASSLGRTGSDEQYF.

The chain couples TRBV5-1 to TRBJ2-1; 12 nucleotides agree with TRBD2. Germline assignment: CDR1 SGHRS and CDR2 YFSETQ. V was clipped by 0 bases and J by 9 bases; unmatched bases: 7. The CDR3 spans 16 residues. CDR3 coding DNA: TGCGCCAGCAGCTTGGCCCTAGCGGGAGGGCCTGTTGAGCAGTTCTTC. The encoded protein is CASSLALAGGPVEQFF. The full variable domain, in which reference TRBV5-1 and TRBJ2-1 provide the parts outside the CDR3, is KAGVTQTPRYLIKTRGQQVTLSCSPISGHRSVSWYQQTPGQGLQFLFEYFSETQRNKGNFPGRFSGRQFSNSRSEMNVSTLELGDSALYLCASSLALAGGPVEQFFGPGTRLTVL.

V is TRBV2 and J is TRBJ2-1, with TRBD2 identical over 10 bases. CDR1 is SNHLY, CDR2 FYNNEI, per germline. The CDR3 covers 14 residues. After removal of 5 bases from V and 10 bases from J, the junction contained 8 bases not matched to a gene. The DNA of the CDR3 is TGTGCCAGCAGTCTAAGCGGGAGGGCCGGCGAGCAGTTCTTC. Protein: CASSLSGRAGEQFF.

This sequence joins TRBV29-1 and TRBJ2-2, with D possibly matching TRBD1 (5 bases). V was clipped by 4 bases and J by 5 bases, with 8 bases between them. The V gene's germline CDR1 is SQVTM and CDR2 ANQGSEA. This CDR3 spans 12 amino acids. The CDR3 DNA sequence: TGCAGCGTTGTTCAGGGAACCGGGGAGCTGTTTTTT. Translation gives CSVVQGTGELFF.

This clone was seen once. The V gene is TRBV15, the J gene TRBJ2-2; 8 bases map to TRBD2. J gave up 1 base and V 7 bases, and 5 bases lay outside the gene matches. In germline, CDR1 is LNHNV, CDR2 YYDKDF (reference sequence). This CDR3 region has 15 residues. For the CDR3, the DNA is TGTGCCACCAAATTTACTAGCGGGAACACCGGGGAGCTGTTTTTT. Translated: CATKFTSGNTGELFF.

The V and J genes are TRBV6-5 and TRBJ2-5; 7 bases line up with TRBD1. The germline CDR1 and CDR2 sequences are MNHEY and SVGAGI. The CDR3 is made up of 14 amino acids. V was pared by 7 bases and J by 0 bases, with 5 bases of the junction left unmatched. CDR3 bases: TGTGCCAGCACGGACAGGACCTACCAAGAGACCCAGTACTTC. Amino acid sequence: CASTDRTYQETQYF.

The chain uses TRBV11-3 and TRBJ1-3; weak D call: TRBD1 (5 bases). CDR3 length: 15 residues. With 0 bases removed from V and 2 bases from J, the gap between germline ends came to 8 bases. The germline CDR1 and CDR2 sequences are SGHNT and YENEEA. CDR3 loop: CASSLDSTAGNTIYF. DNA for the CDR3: TGTGCCAGCAGCTTAGATTCGACAGCTGGAAACACCATATATTTT.

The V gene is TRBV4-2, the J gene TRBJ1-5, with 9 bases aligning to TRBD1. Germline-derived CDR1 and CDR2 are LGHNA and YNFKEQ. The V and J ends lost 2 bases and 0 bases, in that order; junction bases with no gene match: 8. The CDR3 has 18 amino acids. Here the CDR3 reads CASSQLGQGRDSNQPQHF. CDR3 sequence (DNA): TGTGCCAGCAGCCAACTGGGACAGGGACGGGATAGCAATCAGCCCCAGCATTTT.

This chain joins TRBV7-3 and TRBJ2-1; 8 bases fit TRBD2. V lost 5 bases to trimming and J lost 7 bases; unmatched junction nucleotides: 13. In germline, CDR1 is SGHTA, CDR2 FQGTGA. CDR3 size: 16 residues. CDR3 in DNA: TGTGCCAGCAGCCCTAATACGGGACTAGGTGAGAATGAGCAGTTCTTC. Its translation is CASSPNTGLGENEQFF.

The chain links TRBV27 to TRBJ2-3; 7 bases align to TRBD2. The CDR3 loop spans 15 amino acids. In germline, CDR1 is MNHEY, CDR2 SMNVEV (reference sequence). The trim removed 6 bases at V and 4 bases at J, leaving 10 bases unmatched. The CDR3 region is CASSPGGMGADTQYF. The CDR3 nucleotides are TGTGCCAGCAGCCCCGGGGGGATGGGAGCAGATACGCAGTATTTT.

DNA of the CDR3: TGTGCCAGCAGCCCTAGGGGACTAGCGGGACCGATGGGGGATGAGCAGTTCTTC. Its protein is CASSPRGLAGPMGDEQFF. The chain recombines TRBV7-3 with TRBJ2-1, with TRBD2 matching over 13 bases. The CDR3 length is 18 residues. Germline lookup yields CDR1 SGHTA and CDR2 FQGTGA. The junction had 15 bases not matched to a gene; V was cut back by 5 bases and J by 8 bases.

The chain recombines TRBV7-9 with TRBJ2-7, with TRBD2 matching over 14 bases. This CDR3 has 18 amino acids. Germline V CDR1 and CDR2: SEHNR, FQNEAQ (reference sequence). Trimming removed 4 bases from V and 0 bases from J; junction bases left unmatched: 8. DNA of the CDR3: TGTGCCAGCAGCTGGACTAGCGGGAGGACTACCCCCTCCTACGAGCAGTACTTC. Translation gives CASSWTSGRTTPSYEQYF. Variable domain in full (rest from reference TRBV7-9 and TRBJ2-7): DTGVSQNPRHKITKRGQNVTFRCDPISEHNRLYWYRQTLGQGPEFLTYFQNEAQLEKSRLLSDRFSAERPKGSFSTLEIQRTEQGDSAMYLCASSWTSGRTTPSYEQYFGPGTRLTVT.

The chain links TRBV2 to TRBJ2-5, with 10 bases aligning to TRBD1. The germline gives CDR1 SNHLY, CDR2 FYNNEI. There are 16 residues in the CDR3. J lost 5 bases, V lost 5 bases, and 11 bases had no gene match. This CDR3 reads CASSPRPGQGWETQYF. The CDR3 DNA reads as TGTGCCAGCAGTCCTCGACCGGGACAGGGGTGGGAGACCCAGTACTTC.

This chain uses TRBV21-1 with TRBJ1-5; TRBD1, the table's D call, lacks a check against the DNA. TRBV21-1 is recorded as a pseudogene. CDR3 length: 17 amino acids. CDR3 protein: CASSTEMDRGRSQPQHF. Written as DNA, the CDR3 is TGTGCCAGCAGCACAGAAATGGACAGGGGTAGGAGTCAGCCCCAGCATTTT.

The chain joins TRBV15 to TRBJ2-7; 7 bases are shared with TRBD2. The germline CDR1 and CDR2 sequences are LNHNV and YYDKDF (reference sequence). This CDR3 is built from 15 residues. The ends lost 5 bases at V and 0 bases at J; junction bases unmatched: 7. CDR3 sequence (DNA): TGTGCCACCAGCGGGGGGGGAACCTACTCCTACGAGCAGTACTTC. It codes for CATSGGGTYSYEQYF.

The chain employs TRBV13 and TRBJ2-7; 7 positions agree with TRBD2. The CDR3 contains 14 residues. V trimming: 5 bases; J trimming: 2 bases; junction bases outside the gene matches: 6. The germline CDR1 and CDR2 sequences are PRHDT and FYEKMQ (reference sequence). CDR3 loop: CASSRSGDTYEQYF. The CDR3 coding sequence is TGTGCCAGCAGCAGAAGCGGGGATACCTACGAGCAGTACTTC.

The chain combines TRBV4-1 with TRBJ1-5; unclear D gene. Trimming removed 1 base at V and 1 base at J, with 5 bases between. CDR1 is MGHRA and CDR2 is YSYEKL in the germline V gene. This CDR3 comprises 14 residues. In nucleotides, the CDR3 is TGCGCCAGCAGCCAAGCTCCGAGCAATCAGCCCCAGCATTTT. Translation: CASSQAPSNQPQHF.

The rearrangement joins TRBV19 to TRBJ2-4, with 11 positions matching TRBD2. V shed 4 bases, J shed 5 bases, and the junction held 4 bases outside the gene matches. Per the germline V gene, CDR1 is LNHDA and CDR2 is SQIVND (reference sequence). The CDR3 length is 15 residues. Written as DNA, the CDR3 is TGTGCCAGTAGTAATGGGGGACTAGCGGAAAACATTCAGTACTTC. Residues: CASSNGGLAENIQYF.